The sequence of this T cell receptor beta chain was determined in a study of vaccination and CD4 T cells after COVID-19. At the level of the study: Cellular stimulation was performed using overlapping spike peptides derived from SARS-CoV-2, HCoV-NL63, HCoV-OC43 and HCoV-229E.

Cultured CD4+ T cell DNA was sequenced using the Oncomine TCR Beta short-read assay. Genomic DNA extraction was carried out from cultured CD4+ T cells. MiXCR was run by TCRdb on the PCR reads, yielding one entry per CDR3 protein. The sample yields tens of thousands of distinct CDR3 sequences, roughly 52% seen once. Concerning this clonotype: No antigen is known for it.

The sample's treatment: roughly 10-day PBMC culture with coronavirus spike peptide pools or control peptides (ViraFEST assay). ViraFEST enlarged antigen-specific T cell populations with peptide pools and afterwards sequenced TCRs. Investigators isolated CD4+ T cells by negative selection after about 10 days of culture. The ends were cut back, 6 bases at V and 2 bases at J, with 11 bases in the middle. The CDR3 contains 12 residues. CDR1 is DFQATT, CDR2 SNEGSKA, per germline (reference sequence). The sample was CD4+ T cells from blood, cultured in vitro. This TCR was sampled from a human donor who had recovered from COVID-19. V and J are TRBV20-1 and TRBJ2-7; D is perhaps TRBD1 (6 bases). CDR3 sequence reads: CSAPDRTYEQYF. The DNA of the CDR3 is TGCAGTGCACCGGACAGAACCTACGAGCAGTACTTC.